This T cell receptor beta chain was obtained from a study of metastatic and nonmetastatic thyroid tumors. Overall study context: Thyroid patients, malignant and benign, had repertoires compared across blood and tumor or nodule tissue.

In this sample, this clone turned up many times. Per the authors' pipeline: What underpinned the distant-metastasis classifier for papillary thyroid cancer was the set of CDR3 differences across clinicopathological groups. TCRdb re-called the PCR reads via MiXCR. The V and J calls, along with clone size, are taken from TCRdb and not from the paper's own processing. The table records about 28,000 clones, 15% to 20% of them present only once. CDR1 is MDHEN, CDR2 SYDVKM, per germline. The CDR3 has 13 amino acids. The ends were cut back, 4 bases at V and 4 bases at J, with 8 bases in the middle. Patients had received no treatment of any kind before thyroid surgery.

This chain links TRBV28 with TRBJ1-3; D gene unclear. The sequence derives from a female donor with papillary thyroid cancer or a benign thyroid nodule (not recorded which). Some clones in this sample may be carry-over from other donors' samples. The sample consisted of blood. The DNA for the CDR3 is TGTGCCAGCAGTTCCGGGCCCGGAAACACCATATATTTT. It translates to CASSSGPGNTIYF.